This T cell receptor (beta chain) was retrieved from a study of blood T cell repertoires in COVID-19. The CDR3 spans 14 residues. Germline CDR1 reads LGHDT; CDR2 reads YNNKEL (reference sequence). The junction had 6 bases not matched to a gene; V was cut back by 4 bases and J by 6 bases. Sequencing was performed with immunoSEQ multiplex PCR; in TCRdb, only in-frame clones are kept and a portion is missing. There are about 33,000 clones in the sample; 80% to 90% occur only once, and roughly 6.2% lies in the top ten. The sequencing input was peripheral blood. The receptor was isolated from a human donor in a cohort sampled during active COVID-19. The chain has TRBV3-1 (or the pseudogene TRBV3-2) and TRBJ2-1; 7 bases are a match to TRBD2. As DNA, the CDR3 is TGTGCCAGCAGCCTAGCGGGCCTCCCCAATGAGCAGTTCTTC. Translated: CASSLAGLPNEQFF.